This TCR beta chain was obtained from a study of CD8 T cells in ankylosing spondylitis. Regarding the study as a whole: A motif of fewer than ten highly homologous TCR beta variants was seen as apparently characteristic of ankylosing spondylitis blood.

Germline V CDR1 and CDR2: SNHLY, FYNNEI. The V segment lost 4 bases and the J segment 4 bases; nucleotides outside the gene matches: 1. This CDR3 spans 13 amino acids. The sample holds many counts of this clonotype. The antigen is undetermined. TCRdb re-called the 5' RACE reads with MiXCR, one entry per CDR3 protein. Among some 450,000 distinct CDR3 sequences, 17% were seen once, and the ten largest hold 1%. The genes are TRBV2 and TRBJ1-3, with TRBD1 matching 7 bases. The receptor's source is a male donor with ankylosing spondylitis. The sequencing sample was made of blood, either unsorted or a sorted T cell fraction (not recorded which). The CDR3 loop is CASSATGGNTIYF. CDR3 DNA: TGTGCCAGCAGTGCGACAGGGGGAAACACCATATATTTT.